This T cell receptor beta chain was captured in a study of T cell repertoires in cytomegalovirus infection. Study information: It was the public TCR beta signatures that indicated both CMV infection and matching HLA type.

TCRdb used MiXCR to reprocess the reads, holding one entry per CDR3 protein. Of about 830,000 distinct CDR3 sequences in the sample, about 33% are singletons; the top ten hold 9.5% to 15%. The V gene lost 7 bases and the J gene lost 4 bases, with 13 bases spanning the gap. The CDR3 runs 14 residues. Per germline, CDR1 SGHVS and CDR2 FNYEAQ. This clonotype was found a few times. The target antigen is unknown. The sequence was obtained from a human donor in good health (CMV status not recorded). Some clones in this sample may be carry-over from other donors' samples. This material consisted of cultured CD8+ T cells from PBMCs, taken from culture after CMV antigen stimulation. This chain connects TRBV7-6 to TRBJ1-4; D gene ambiguous. CDR3 nucleotide sequence: TGTGCCAGCATTCATATGGGAAATAATGAAAAACTGTTTTTT. Protein sequence: CASIHMGNNEKLFF.